Presented here are 19 T cell receptor beta chains from one specimen sequenced in a study of cytomegalovirus exposure and HLA in healthy donors. The PCR made use of 60 Vbeta and 13 Jbeta primers. The data were produced by immunoSEQ multiplex PCR, yet TCRdb's version contains in-frame clones alone and is incomplete. This sample has about 160,000 clones, with 75% to 85% found just once. Material for sequencing was PBMCs. Every receptor here comes from a man aged 50 to 59 in good health and CMV-seropositive.

The rearrangement joins TRBV6-5 to TRBJ1-1; D unresolved. With 0 bases removed from V and 4 bases from J, the gap between germline ends came to 6 bases. The CDR3 contains 13 residues. The germline V gene has CDR1 MNHEY and CDR2 SVGAGI. For the CDR3, the DNA is TGTGCCAGCAGTTACTCAGAGGGCACTGAAGCTTTCTTT. Translation gives CASSYSEGTEAFF.

This clone showed up just a few times. This chain joins TRBV7-6 and TRBJ1-3; 7 nucleotides align to TRBD1. Germline V lookup: CDR1 SGHVS, CDR2 FNYEAQ. This CDR3 spans 16 amino acids. V was clipped by 0 bases and J by 4 bases; unmatched bases: 6. CDR3 bases: TGTGCCAGCAGCTTAGCAAGACAGGGCCTAGGAAACACCATATATTTT. It translates to CASSLARQGLGNTIYF. The variable domain in full, completed from reference TRBV7-6 and TRBJ1-3, reads GAGVSQSPRYKVTKRGQDVALRCDPISGHVSLYWYRQALGQGPEFLTYFNYEAQQDKSGLPNDRFSAERPEGSISTLTIQRTEQRDSAMYRCASSLARQGLGNTIYFGEGSWLTVV.

This rearrangement joins TRBV6-6 to TRBJ1-1, with D tentatively TRBD1 (5 bases). The germline CDR1 and CDR2 sequences are MNHNY and SVGAGI (reference sequence). This CDR3 is 14 amino acids long. Between the trimmed V and J ends, which lost 4 bases and 2 bases, there was a span of 11 bases. CDR3 bases: TGTGCCAGCAGTTTCTCCCAGGGAAACACTGAAGCTTTCTTT. This gives the protein CASSFSQGNTEAFF.

V and J are TRBV11-2 and TRBJ2-2; no clear D gene. CDR3 length equals 14 residues. V was shortened by 2 bases and J by 7 bases, with 11 bases between the two germline ends. Germline V gene sequence: CDR1 SGHAT, CDR2 FQNNGV. This chain's CDR3 is CASSLRATHGELFF. CDR3 nucleotides: TGTGCCAGCAGCTTAAGAGCAACCCACGGGGAGCTGTTTTTT. Based on the CDR3 plus reference TRBV11-2 and TRBJ2-2, the full variable domain is EAGVAQSPRYKIIEKRQSVAFWCNPISGHATLYWYQQILGQGPKLLIQFQNNGVVDDSQLPKDRFSAERLKGVDSTLKIQPAKLEDSAVYLCASSLRATHGELFFGEGSRLTVL.

The rearrangement joins TRBV5-1 to TRBJ2-1, with D hard to call. The CDR3 sequence is 15 residues long. The germline CDR1 and CDR2 sequences are SGHRS and YFSETQ. V lost 4 bases and J lost 0, with 11 bases in between. CDR3 sequence (DNA): TGCGCCAGCAGCGTGCTGCCTAGCTCCTACAATGAGCAGTTCTTC. Translated: CASSVLPSSYNEQFF.

The chain combines TRBV5-5 with TRBJ1-5; the match to TRBD1 covers 8 bases. This CDR3 has 15 amino acids. CDR1 and CDR2 (germline): SGHKS, YYEKEE (reference sequence). Trimming at V came to 4 bases and at J to 10 bases, leaving 13 bases not matched to a gene. The CDR3 region is CASSNYVTGEDPQHF. The CDR3 DNA follows: TGTGCCAGCAGCAACTACGTGACAGGGGAGGATCCCCAGCATTTT.

The chain is built from TRBV5-1 and TRBJ1-1, with a tentative D call TRBD1 (6 bases). V was trimmed by 4 bases and J by 8 bases, leaving 15 bases between them. Germline CDR1 and CDR2: SGHRS and YFSETQ. The CDR3 is made up of 13 amino acids. The CDR3 DNA is TGCGCCAGCAGCACCTCGGGGGGCCGAGAAGCTTTCTTT. The encoded protein is CASSTSGGREAFF.

CDR3 bases: TGTGCCAGTAGTATTTCGACAGCGCGGACTGAAGCTTTCTTT. The encoded protein is CASSISTARTEAFF. The gene calls are TRBV19 and TRBJ1-1; D is possibly TRBD1 (5 bases). The CDR3 totals 14 residues. Trimming shortened V by 3 bases and J by 5 bases, and 13 bases separated the two germline ends. The germline CDR1 and CDR2 sequences are LNHDA and SQIVND (reference sequence).

This clone has a single count. V gene TRBV5-6 combines with J gene TRBJ1-2, with D possibly matching TRBD1 (5 bases). V was clipped by 0 bases and J by 5 bases, with 11 bases between them. Germline values: CDR1 SGHDT, CDR2 YYEEEE. This CDR3 is built from 14 residues. The CDR3 nucleotides are TGTGCCAGCAGCTTGGGGGGGGTCCCGTATGGCTACACCTTC. Its translation is CASSLGGVPYGYTF.

The chain employs TRBV29-1 and TRBJ2-7; D gene ambiguous. Trimming removed 4 bases from V and 2 bases from J, with 12 bases in between. The CDR3 has 13 residues. Germline V gene sequence: CDR1 SQVTM, CDR2 ANQGSEA. As DNA, the CDR3 is TGCAGCGTTGTTTCCAGCGAGACCTACGAGCAGTACGTC. It translates to CSVVSSETYEQYV.

The chain recombines TRBV6-1 with TRBJ2-7; weak D call: TRBD1 (6 bases). Per germline, CDR1 MNHNS and CDR2 SASEGT. V was cut by 6 bases and J by 0 bases, with 9 bases left in between. The CDR3 extends over 13 amino acids. In DNA form, the CDR3 reads TGTGCCAGCAGGAGGGACACCTCCTACGAGCAGTACGTC. Its translation is CASRRDTSYEQYV.

CDR3 amino acids: CASSLGGGPPHTEAFF. The CDR3 DNA follows: TGCGCCAGCAGCTTGGGAGGGGGCCCACCCCACACTGAAGCTTTCTTT. J is TRBJ1-1 and V is TRBV5-1, with 7 nucleotides matching TRBD1. Germline CDR1 reads SGHRS; CDR2 reads YFSETQ. The CDR3 extends over 16 amino acids. V shed 0 bases and J 3 bases; nucleotides not matched to a gene: 8.

The chain uses TRBV6-1 and TRBJ2-7; 10 bases agree with TRBD1. The CDR3 sequence is 16 residues long. Germline V gene data show CDR1 as MNHNS and CDR2 as SASEGT. V trimming: 4 bases; J trimming: 2 bases; junction bases outside the gene matches: 8. CDR3 nucleotide sequence: TGTGCCAGCAGTGCCCACCGGGACAGGGGACCCTACGAGCAGTACTTC. This sequence encodes CASSAHRDRGPYEQYF.

This clone was recorded only once. The genes are TRBV23-1 and TRBJ2-5; 7 nucleotides line up with TRBD2. TRBV23-1 belongs to the ORF category, with a function that is uncertain. V lost 7 bases and J lost 4; bases outside the gene matches: 9. CDR3 length: 14 amino acids. The chain's CDR3 is CASITGGGLETQYF. The CDR3 DNA reads TGCGCCAGCATCACAGGCGGGGGTTTAGAGACCCAGTACTTC.

The J gene is TRBJ2-2, the V gene TRBV7-3, with 14 bases matching TRBD2. Germline CDR1 and CDR2: SGHTA and FQGTGA. The J segment lost 4 bases and the V segment lost 8 bases, leaving 6 bases of the junction unmatched. This CDR3 is built from 16 residues. The CDR3: CASATSGGAGTGELFF. CDR3 DNA: TGTGCCAGCGCGACTAGCGGGGGGGCAGGCACCGGGGAGCTGTTTTTT.

V usage is TRBV29-1 and J usage is TRBJ2-4, with 8 bases that match TRBD1. The CDR3 runs 16 residues. V gave up 6 bases and J gave up 6 bases; unmatched junction bases: 16. CDR1 SQVTM and CDR2 ANQGSEA come from the germline V gene. The CDR3 sequence: CSVGTGRAGVGNIQYF. As DNA, the CDR3 is TGCAGCGTGGGGACAGGCCGGGCTGGGGTTGGAAACATTCAGTACTTC.

This chain connects TRBV4-1 to TRBJ2-1, with 7 positions matching TRBD2. Unmatched junction bases numbered 10, after V lost 1 base and J lost 4 bases. The V gene's germline CDR1 is MGHRA and CDR2 YSYEKL. The CDR3 is 17 amino acids. CDR3 protein: CASSQVLLASRYNEQFF. In nucleotides, the CDR3 is TGCGCCAGCAGCCAAGTCTTACTAGCGTCAAGGTACAATGAGCAGTTCTTC.

The chain uses TRBV29-1 and TRBJ2-3; possibly TRBD2 for D (6 bases). This CDR3 region has 14 residues. CDR1 and CDR2 (germline): SQVTM, ANQGSEA. V gave up 4 bases and J gave up 2 bases, with 13 bases separating them. Written as DNA, the CDR3 is TGCAGCGTTGGGAGTAGCGGACCCACAGATACGCAGTATTTT. Its translation is CSVGSSGPTDTQYF.

The V and J genes are TRBV11-3 and TRBJ1-1; D unresolved. CDR3 length equals 11 residues. Germline CDR1 and CDR2: SGHNT and YENEEA. Between the trimmed V and J ends, which lost 7 bases and 8 bases, there was a span of 11 bases. The CDR3 DNA sequence: TGTGCCAGCACCCACCGAGGGGAAGCTTTCTTT. Translated: CASTHRGEAFF.